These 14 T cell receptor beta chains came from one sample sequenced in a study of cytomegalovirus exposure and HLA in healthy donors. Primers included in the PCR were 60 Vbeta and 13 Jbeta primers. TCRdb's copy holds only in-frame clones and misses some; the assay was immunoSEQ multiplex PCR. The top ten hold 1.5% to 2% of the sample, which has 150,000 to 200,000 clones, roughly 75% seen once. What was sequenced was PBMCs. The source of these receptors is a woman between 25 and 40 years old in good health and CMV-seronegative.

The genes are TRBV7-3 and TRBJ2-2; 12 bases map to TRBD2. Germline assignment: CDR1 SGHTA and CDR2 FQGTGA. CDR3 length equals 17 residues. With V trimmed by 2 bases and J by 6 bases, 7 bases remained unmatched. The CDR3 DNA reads TGTGCCAGCAGCTTATCATGGACTAGCGGGGTTGCCGGGGAGCTGTTTTTT. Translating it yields CASSLSWTSGVAGELFF.

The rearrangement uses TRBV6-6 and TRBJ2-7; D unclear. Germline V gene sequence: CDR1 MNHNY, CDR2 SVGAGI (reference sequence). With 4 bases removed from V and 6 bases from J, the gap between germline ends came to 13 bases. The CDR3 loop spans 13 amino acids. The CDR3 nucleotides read TGTGCCAGCAGTTCCCTTGTCCTTAGCGAGCAGTACTTC. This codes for CASSSLVLSEQYF.

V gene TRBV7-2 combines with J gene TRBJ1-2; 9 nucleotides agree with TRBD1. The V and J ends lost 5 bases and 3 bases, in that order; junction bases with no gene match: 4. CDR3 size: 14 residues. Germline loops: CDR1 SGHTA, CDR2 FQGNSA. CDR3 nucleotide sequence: TGTGCCAGCAGCCTCACAGGGGGCTACTATGGCTACACCTTC. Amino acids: CASSLTGGYYGYTF. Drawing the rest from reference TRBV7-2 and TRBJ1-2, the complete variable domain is GAGVSQSPSNKVTEKGKDVELRCDPISGHTALYWYRQSLGQGLEFLIYFQGNSAPDKSGLPSDRFSAERTGGSVSTLTIQRTQQEDSAVYLCASSLTGGYYGYTFGSGTRLTVV.

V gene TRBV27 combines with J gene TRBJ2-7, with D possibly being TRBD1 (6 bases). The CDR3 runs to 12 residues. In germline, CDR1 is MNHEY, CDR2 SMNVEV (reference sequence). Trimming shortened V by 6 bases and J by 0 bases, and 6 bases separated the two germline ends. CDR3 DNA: TGTGCCAGCAGCAGGGGCTCCTACGAGCAGTACTTC. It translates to CASSRGSYEQYF.

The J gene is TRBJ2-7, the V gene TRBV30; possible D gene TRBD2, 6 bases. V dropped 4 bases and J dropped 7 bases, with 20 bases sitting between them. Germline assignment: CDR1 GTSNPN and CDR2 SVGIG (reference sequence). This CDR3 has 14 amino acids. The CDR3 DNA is TGTGCCTGGACCCCCCGGGCAGGAGGGTTGGAGCAGTACTTC. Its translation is CAWTPRAGGLEQYF.

DNA for the CDR3: TGTGCCAGCAGTTCAAACAGGGTTACTAATTCACCCCTCCACTTT. Translated: CASSSNRVTNSPLHF. V is TRBV27 and J is TRBJ1-6; perhaps TRBD1 as D (6 bases). This CDR3 spans 15 amino acids. The germline CDR1 and CDR2 sequences are MNHEY and SMNVEV (reference sequence). Trimming pared 4 bases from V and 6 bases from J, leaving 13 bases between.

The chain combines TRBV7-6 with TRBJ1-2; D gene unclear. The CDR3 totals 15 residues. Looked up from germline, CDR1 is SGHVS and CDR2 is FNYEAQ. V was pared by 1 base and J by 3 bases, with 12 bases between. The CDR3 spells CASSLGGQYHYGYTF. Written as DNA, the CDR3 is TGTGCCAGCAGCTTAGGCGGCCAGTACCACTATGGCTACACCTTC.

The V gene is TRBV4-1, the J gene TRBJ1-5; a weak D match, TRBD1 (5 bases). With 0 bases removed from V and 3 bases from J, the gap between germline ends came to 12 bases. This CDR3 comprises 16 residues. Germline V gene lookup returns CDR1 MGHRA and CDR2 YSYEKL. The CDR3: CASSQERGLFNQPQHF. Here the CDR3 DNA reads TGCGCCAGCAGCCAAGAAAGGGGTCTTTTCAATCAGCCCCAGCATTTT.

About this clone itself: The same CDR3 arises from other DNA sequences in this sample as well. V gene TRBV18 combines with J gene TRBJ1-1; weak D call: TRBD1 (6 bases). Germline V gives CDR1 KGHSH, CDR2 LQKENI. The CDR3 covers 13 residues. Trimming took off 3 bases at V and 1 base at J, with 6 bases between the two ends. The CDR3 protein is CASSPGQNTEAFF. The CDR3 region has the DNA TGTGCCAGCTCACCGGGACAGAACACTGAAGCTTTCTTT.

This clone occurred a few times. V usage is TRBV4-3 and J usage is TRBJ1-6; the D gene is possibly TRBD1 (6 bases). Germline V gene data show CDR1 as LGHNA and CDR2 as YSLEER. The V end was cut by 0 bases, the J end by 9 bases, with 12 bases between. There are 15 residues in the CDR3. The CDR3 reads CASSQDDGRGSPLHF. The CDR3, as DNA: TGCGCCAGCAGCCAAGATGATGGCAGGGGTTCACCCCTCCACTTT.

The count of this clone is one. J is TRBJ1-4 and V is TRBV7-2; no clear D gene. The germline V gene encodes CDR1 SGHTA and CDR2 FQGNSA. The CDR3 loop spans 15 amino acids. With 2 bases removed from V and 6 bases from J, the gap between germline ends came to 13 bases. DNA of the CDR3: TGTGCCAGCAGCTTAAACCCGAGCTCTTATGAAAAACTGTTTTTT. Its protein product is CASSLNPSSYEKLFF.

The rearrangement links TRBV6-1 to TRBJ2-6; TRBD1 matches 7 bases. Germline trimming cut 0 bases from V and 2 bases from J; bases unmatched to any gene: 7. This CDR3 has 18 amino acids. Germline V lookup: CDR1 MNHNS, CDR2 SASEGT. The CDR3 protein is CASSEALTQGTGANVLTF. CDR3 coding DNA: TGTGCCAGCAGTGAAGCGTTAACACAGGGGACTGGGGCCAACGTCCTGACTTTC.

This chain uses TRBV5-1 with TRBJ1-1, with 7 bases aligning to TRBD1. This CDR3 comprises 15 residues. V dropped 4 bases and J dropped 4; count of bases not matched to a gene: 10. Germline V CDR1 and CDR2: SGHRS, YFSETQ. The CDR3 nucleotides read TGCGCCAGCAGCATAGAGACAGGGAGGAGCACTGAAGCTTTCTTT. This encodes CASSIETGRSTEAFF.

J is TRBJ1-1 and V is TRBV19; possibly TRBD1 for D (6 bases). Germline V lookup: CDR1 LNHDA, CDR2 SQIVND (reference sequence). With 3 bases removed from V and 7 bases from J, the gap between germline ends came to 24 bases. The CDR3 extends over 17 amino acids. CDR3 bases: TGTGCCAGTAGTATTCTGGGGGCCTTCACCGTCGGAGGTGAAGCTTTCTTT. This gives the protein CASSILGAFTVGGEAFF.